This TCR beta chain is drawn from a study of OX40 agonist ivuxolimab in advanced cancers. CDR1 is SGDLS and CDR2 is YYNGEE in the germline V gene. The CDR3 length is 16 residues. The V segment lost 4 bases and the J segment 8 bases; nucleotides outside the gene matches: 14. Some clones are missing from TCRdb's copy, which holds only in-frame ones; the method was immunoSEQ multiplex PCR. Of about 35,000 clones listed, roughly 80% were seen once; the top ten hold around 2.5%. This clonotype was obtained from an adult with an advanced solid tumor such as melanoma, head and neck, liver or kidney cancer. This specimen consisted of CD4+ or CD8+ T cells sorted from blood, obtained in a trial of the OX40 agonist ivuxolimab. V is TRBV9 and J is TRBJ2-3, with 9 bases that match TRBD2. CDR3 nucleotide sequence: TGTGCCAGCAGCTCCTTCTCCGGGACTAGCTTCAGTACGCAGTATTTT. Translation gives CASSSFSGTSFSTQYF.